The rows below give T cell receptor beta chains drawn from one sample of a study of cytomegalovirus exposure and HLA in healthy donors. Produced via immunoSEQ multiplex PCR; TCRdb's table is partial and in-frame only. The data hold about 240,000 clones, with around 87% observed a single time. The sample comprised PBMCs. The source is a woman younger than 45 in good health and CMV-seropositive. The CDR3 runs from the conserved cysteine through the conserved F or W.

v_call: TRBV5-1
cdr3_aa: CASSSTRVETEAFF

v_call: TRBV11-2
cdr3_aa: CASSNGHTETVYNEQFF

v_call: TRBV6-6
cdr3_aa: CASGLAGGYNEQFF

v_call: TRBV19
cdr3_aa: CASSIVFRDREIF

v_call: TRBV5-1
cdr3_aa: CASSLAGPAVNEQFF

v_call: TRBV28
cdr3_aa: CATLDRGKNIQYF

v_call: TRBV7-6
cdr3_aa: CASSGGQVNTEAFF

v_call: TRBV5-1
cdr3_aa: CASSLGGTSSYNEQFF

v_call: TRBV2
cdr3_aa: CASSERGQERETQYF

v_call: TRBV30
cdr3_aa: CAWSDSGTSGGWRAKNIQYF

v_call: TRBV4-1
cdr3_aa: CASSQARAGGLIAAKEQYF

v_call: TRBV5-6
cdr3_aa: CASQLAGGSYEQYF

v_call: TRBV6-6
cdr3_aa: CASSYSVPVTQPQHF

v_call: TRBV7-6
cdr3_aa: CASSPEAGRLGGTDTQYF

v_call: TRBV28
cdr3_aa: CASKVGQGGQPQHF

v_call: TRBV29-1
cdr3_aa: CSVAMDRDLYEQYF

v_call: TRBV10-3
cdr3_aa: CAINPGSYEQYF

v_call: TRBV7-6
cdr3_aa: CASSLVIAGSGANVLTF

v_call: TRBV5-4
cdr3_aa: CASSGGLQANYGYTF

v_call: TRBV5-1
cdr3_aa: CASSFQVPNTEAFF